These 25 T cell receptor beta chains originate from one sample sequenced in a study of T cells in Graves' hyperthyroidism and ophthalmopathy. Researchers took RNA transcripts and amplified the TCR beta CDR3 regions from them. RT-PCR in the first round (using the HTBI primer set) targeted the TCR CDR3. MiXCR, applied by TCRdb to the multiplex PCR reads, yields one record per CDR3 protein. Of under 250,000 distinct CDR3 sequences in the sample, around 17% were seen once. The specimen sequenced was blood. The origin of the receptors is a woman between 50 and 59 years old with Graves' hyperthyroidism.

This clonotype was observed many times. This chain connects TRBV12-3 or TRBV12-4 to TRBJ2-3; 8 bases line up with TRBD1. CDR3 length: 17 amino acids. V lost 5 bases to trimming and J lost 2 bases; unmatched junction nucleotides: 12. CDR3 amino acids: CASSQTGATTYTDTQYF. The CDR3 bases are TGTGCCAGCAGTCAGACAGGGGCCACGACCTACACAGATACGCAGTATTTT.

This clonotype came up a few times. V gene TRBV27 combines with J gene TRBJ1-1, with D unresolved. Trimming left V 2 bases short and J 6 bases short, with 16 bases between. The CDR3 sequence is 15 residues long. The germline V gene has CDR1 MNHEY and CDR2 SMNVEV (reference sequence). The CDR3 reads CASSLQRGGPPEAFF. The DNA for the CDR3 is TGTGCCAGCAGTTTACAGCGCGGAGGCCCCCCTGAAGCTTTCTTT.

This clonotype occurred many times. V gene TRBV20-1 combines with J gene TRBJ1-1, with TRBD1 matching 7 bases. Trimming at V came to 3 bases and at J to 5 bases, leaving 3 bases not matched to a gene. This CDR3 contains 12 residues. CDR1 and CDR2 (germline): DFQATT, SNEGSKA (reference sequence). The CDR3 DNA is TGCAGTGCTAGGACAGGGAGGACTGAAGCTTTCTTT. It specifies CSARTGRTEAFF.

In this sample, this clonotype turned up once. A much larger clone differs by one base, so this may be a read error. The V call is TRBV5-1, the J call TRBJ2-1; perhaps TRBD1 as D (6 bases). The germline V gene has CDR1 SGHRS and CDR2 YFSETQ. The V and J ends lost 3 bases and 9 bases respectively, with 19 bases between them. CDR3 size: 15 residues. CDR3 amino acids: CASSSDTGLVSEQFF. The CDR3 region has the DNA TGCGCCAGCAGCTCAGATACAGGGTTGGTGAGTGAGCAGTTCTTC.

This clonotype was seen ten or more times. The J gene is TRBJ2-1, the V gene TRBV7-8; possibly TRBD2 for D (7 bases). The CDR3 has 15 amino acids. Germline CDR1 SGHVS, CDR2 FQNEAQ. With 6 bases removed from V and 8 bases from J, the gap between germline ends came to 20 bases. CDR3 DNA: TGTGCCAGCAGTCGGGGGGCGGGGCTCTTGGATGAGCAGTTCTTC. Its translation is CASSRGAGLLDEQFF.

This clonotype was recorded many times. The chain joins TRBV7-8 to TRBJ2-1; 8 bases agree with TRBD2. The ends lost 5 bases at V and 6 bases at J; junction bases unmatched: 9. CDR1 is SGHVS and CDR2 is FQNEAQ in the germline V gene. This CDR3 has 15 residues. The CDR3 is CASSTRLASTNEQFF. In DNA form, the CDR3 reads TGTGCCAGCAGCACCCGACTAGCGAGTACCAATGAGCAGTTCTTC.

This clonotype came up a few times. The rearrangement links TRBV6-1 to TRBJ1-5; D call uncertain. CDR1 is MNHNS, CDR2 SASEGT, per germline. Between the trimmed V and J ends, which lost 2 bases and 5 bases, there was a span of 16 bases. This CDR3 region has 16 residues. The CDR3 reads CASSENLNPEYQPQHF. DNA for the CDR3: TGTGCCAGCAGTGAAAATCTGAACCCGGAGTATCAGCCCCAGCATTTT.

CDR3 bases: TGCGCCAGCAGCTTGGCCTTGGGATTGAGTGAGCAGTTCTTC. Amino acid sequence: CASSLALGLSEQFF. V usage is TRBV5-1 and J usage is TRBJ2-1; D is uncertain. V gave up 0 bases and J gave up 9 bases, with 13 bases separating them. Germline CDR1 is SGHRS and CDR2 is YFSETQ. The CDR3 covers 14 residues.

This clonotype was observed at least ten times. The rearrangement links TRBV9 to TRBJ2-1, with TRBD2 identical over 14 bases. Germline loops: CDR1 SGDLS, CDR2 YYNGEE. V lost 0 bases, J lost 10 bases, and 3 bases stayed unmatched. The CDR3 sequence is 15 residues long. CDR3 amino acids: CASSVVGLAGEEQFF. The DNA for the CDR3 is TGTGCCAGCAGCGTAGTGGGACTAGCGGGAGAGGAGCAGTTCTTC.

This clonotype has more than one count but fewer than ten. A read error is possible here, since a much larger clone lies one base away. The J gene is TRBJ2-1, the V gene TRBV7-2, with TRBD2 identical over 7 bases. The trim removed 1 base at V and 2 bases at J, leaving 11 bases unmatched. Germline loops: CDR1 SGHTA, CDR2 FQGNSA. The CDR3 consists of 18 residues. CDR3 sequence (DNA): TGTGCCAGCAGCTTAGGACTAGTGGGAGGGCCCCCCTACAATGAGCAGTTCTTC. Amino acid sequence: CASSLGLVGGPPYNEQFF.

This clonotype was seen only a few times. The chain is built from TRBV5-1 and TRBJ2-3; TRBD1 might be the D (7 bases). This CDR3 region has 16 residues. From germline, CDR1 is SGHRS and CDR2 YFSETQ. Trimming pared 2 bases from V and 3 bases from J, leaving 16 bases between. The CDR3 DNA reads TGCGCCAGCAGCTTAGAAGTCAGGGGGGAGACAGATACGCAGTATTTT. It is translated as CASSLEVRGETDTQYF.

This clonotype has only a few counts. The rearrangement links TRBV4-2 to TRBJ1-2; no clear D. Germline V gives CDR1 LGHNA, CDR2 YNFKEQ. The CDR3 is 14 amino acids. Trimming left V 1 base short and J 1 base short, with 7 bases between. This CDR3 is CASSQVEGNYGYTF. Written as DNA, the CDR3 is TGTGCCAGCAGCCAAGTGGAGGGTAACTATGGCTACACCTTC.

At least ten counts were recorded for this clonotype. The rearrangement joins TRBV7-9 to TRBJ2-5; no reliable D call. Trimming removed 1 base at V and 1 base at J, with 7 bases between. This CDR3 spans 14 amino acids. The V gene's germline CDR1 is SEHNR and CDR2 FQNEAQ (reference sequence). CDR3 sequence (DNA): TGTGCCAGCAGCTTAGTGTCCCGCCAAGAGACCCAGTACTTC. It codes for CASSLVSRQETQYF. The entire variable domain, with the rest obtained from reference TRBV7-9 and TRBJ2-5, is as follows: DTGVSQNPRHKITKRGQNVTFRCDPISEHNRLYWYRQTLGQGPEFLTYFQNEAQLEKSRLLSDRFSAERPKGSFSTLEIQRTEQGDSAMYLCASSLVSRQETQYFGPGTRLLVL.

The CDR3 nucleotides are TGTGCCAGCAGCCAAGCACTAGCGGGAGGGATAGAGAATGAGCAGTTCTTC. Translating it yields CASSQALAGGIENEQFF. The chain has TRBV3-1 and TRBJ2-1, with 13 bases identical to TRBD2. J was trimmed by 7 bases and V by 1 base; bases with no gene match: 7. The CDR3 totals 17 residues. In germline, CDR1 is LGHDT, CDR2 YNNKEL (reference sequence).

The gene calls are TRBV6-5 and TRBJ1-2; D is perhaps TRBD1 (5 bases). The CDR3 is 18 amino acids. Trimming stripped 0 bases from V and 5 bases from J, with 22 bases between. Germline V gene lookup returns CDR1 MNHEY and CDR2 SVGAGI. The CDR3 sequence is CASSYSPRVRGGGYGYTF. The CDR3 DNA is TGTGCCAGCAGTTACTCGCCCCGGGTTAGGGGAGGAGGGTATGGCTACACCTTC.

At least ten counts were recorded for this clonotype. The chain is built from TRBV6-1 and TRBJ2-1; 10 bases fit TRBD2. After removal of 6 bases from V and 4 bases from J, the junction contained 3 bases not matched to a gene. CDR3 length: 14 residues. CDR1 and CDR2 (germline): MNHNS, SASEGT. The CDR3 protein is CASRGLADYNEQFF. DNA of the CDR3: TGTGCCAGCAGAGGACTAGCGGATTACAATGAGCAGTTCTTC.

This clonotype was counted at least ten times. This chain joins TRBV12-3 or TRBV12-4 and TRBJ1-4; D remains ambiguous. This CDR3 region has 14 residues. Trimming cost V 2 bases and J 0 bases, with 4 bases left between them. The CDR3 region has the DNA TGTGCCAGCAGTTTATCAGCAACTAATGAAAAACTGTTTTTT. Translating gives CASSLSATNEKLFF.

The V call is TRBV12-3 or TRBV12-4, the J call TRBJ1-5; no reliable D call. V was pared by 2 bases and J by 0 bases, with 14 bases between. The CDR3 is made up of 17 amino acids. The CDR3 protein is CASSLIVQAISNQPQHF. The CDR3 DNA follows: TGTGCCAGCAGTTTAATAGTGCAGGCGATTAGCAATCAGCCCCAGCATTTT.

About this clonotype itself: A much larger clone differs by one base, so this may be a read error. The V call is TRBV12-3 or TRBV12-4, the J call TRBJ2-1, with D hard to call. The J call may be faulty, since TRBJ2-7 better matches the DNA end. The CDR3 consists of 14 residues. The CDR3, as DNA: TGTGCCAGCAGTTGGCCTGGGCGGAACAATGAGCAGTACTTC. Translation: CASSWPGRNNEQYF.

The chain couples TRBV15 to TRBJ1-2; maybe TRBD1 (5 bases). The CDR3 sequence is 14 residues long. The V gene lost 1 base and the J gene lost 8 bases, with 14 bases spanning the gap. Germline V gene data show CDR1 as LNHNV and CDR2 as YYDKDF (reference sequence). Written as DNA, the CDR3 is TGTGCCACCAGCAGAGCACAGCAGGGATCCGGCTACACCTTC. It yields the protein CATSRAQQGSGYTF.

This rearrangement joins TRBV3-1 to TRBJ2-7; TRBD2 aligns across 7 bases. Losses at the gene ends were 4 bases for V and 7 bases for J; bases not matched to a gene: 13. The germline V gene has CDR1 LGHDT and CDR2 YNNKEL (reference sequence). This CDR3 contains 15 residues. CDR3 loop: CASSPEAGAPREQYF. CDR3 sequence (DNA): TGTGCCAGCAGCCCAGAGGCGGGAGCCCCTCGGGAGCAGTACTTC.

This clonotype showed up many times. This chain links TRBV3-1 with TRBJ2-3; TRBD1 aligns across 7 bases. This CDR3 is built from 12 residues. The V and J ends lost 3 bases and 9 bases, in that order; junction bases with no gene match: 3. CDR1 and CDR2 from the germline V gene are LGHDT and YNNKEL (reference sequence). The chain's CDR3 is CASSQNRGTQYF. Written as DNA, the CDR3 is TGTGCCAGCAGCCAGAACAGGGGCACGCAGTATTTT.

CDR3: CASSAQPPDRYGSYEQYF. In nucleotides, the CDR3 is TGTGCCAGCAGCGCTCAGCCCCCGGACAGATACGGTTCCTACGAGCAGTACTTC. The chain employs TRBV7-3 and TRBJ2-7; tentative D call: TRBD1 (6 bases). The germline gives CDR1 SGHTA, CDR2 FQGTGA. This CDR3 comprises 18 residues. Trimming took 5 bases from V and 1 from J, leaving 24 bases between them. Using reference TRBV7-3 and TRBJ2-7 for the parts outside the CDR3, the full variable domain is GAGVSQTPSNKVTEKGKYVELRCDPISGHTALYWYRQSLGQGPEFLIYFQGTGAADDSGLPNDRFFAVRPEGSVSTLKIQRTERGDSAVYLCASSAQPPDRYGSYEQYFGPGTRLTVT.

The genes are TRBV19 and TRBJ1-2, with 9 nucleotides matching TRBD1. The J segment lost 0 bases and the V segment lost 6 bases, leaving 11 bases of the junction unmatched. The CDR3 consists of 17 residues. In germline, CDR1 is LNHDA, CDR2 SQIVND (reference sequence). This CDR3 reads CASSLFGQGPSNYGYTF. Here the CDR3 DNA reads TGTGCCAGTAGCCTCTTCGGACAGGGGCCATCTAACTATGGCTACACCTTC. Full variable domain (outside the CDR3, taken from reference TRBV19 and TRBJ1-2): DGGITQSPKYLFRKEGQNVTLSCEQNLNHDAMYWYRQDPGQGLRLIYYSQIVNDFQKGDIAEGYSVSREKKESFPLTVTSAQKNPTAFYLCASSLFGQGPSNYGYTFGSGTRLTVV.

In its sample, this clonotype was seen many times. The chain uses TRBV5-1 and TRBJ2-1; 7 bases are shared with TRBD2. CDR1 and CDR2 (germline): SGHRS, YFSETQ. The trim removed 0 bases at V and 7 bases at J, leaving 4 bases unmatched. This CDR3 comprises 14 residues. The DNA of the CDR3 is TGCGCCAGCAGCTTGGAGACTAGCTATAATGAGCAGTTCTTC. It specifies CASSLETSYNEQFF.